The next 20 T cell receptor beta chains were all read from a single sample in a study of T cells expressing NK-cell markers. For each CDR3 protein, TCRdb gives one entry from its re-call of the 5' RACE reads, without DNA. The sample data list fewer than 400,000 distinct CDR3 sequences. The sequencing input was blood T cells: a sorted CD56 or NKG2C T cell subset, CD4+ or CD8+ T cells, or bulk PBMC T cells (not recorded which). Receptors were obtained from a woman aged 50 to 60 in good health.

This chain's CDR3 is CASSQAPRLAGGAQTDTQYF. The chain employs TRBV4-2 and TRBJ2-3; absent DNA, TCRdb's TRBD2 call cannot be checked. CDR3 length equals 20 residues. CDR1 is LGHNA, CDR2 YNFKEQ, per germline.

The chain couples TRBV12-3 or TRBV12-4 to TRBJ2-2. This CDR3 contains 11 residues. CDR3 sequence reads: CASEYKGELFF.

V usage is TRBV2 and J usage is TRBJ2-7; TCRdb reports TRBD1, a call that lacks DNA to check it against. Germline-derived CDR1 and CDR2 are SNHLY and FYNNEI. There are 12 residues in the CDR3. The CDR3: CASGREAGEQYF.

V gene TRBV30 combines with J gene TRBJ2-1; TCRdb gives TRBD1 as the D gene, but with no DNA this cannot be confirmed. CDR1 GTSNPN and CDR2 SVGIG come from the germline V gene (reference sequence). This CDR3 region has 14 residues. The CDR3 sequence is CAWRRQGISNEQFF.

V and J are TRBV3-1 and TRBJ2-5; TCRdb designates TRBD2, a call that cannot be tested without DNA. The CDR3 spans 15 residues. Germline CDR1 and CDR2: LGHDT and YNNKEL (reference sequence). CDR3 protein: CASSPEVALQETQYF.

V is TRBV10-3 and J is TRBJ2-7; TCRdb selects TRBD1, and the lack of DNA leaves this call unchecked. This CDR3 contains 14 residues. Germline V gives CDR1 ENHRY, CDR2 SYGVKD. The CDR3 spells CAVHQGVGTYEQYF.

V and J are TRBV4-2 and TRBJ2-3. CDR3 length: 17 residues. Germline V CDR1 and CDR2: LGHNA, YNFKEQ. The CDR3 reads CASSQDVLAASTDTQYF.

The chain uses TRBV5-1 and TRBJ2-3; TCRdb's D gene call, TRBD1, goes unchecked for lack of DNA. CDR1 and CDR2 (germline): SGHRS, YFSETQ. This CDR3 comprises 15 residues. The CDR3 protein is CASSLAPGAMDTQYF.

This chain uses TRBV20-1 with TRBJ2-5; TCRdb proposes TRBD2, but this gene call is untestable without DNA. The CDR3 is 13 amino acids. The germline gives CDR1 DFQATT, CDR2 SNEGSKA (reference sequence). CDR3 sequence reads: CSAGLAGQETQYF.

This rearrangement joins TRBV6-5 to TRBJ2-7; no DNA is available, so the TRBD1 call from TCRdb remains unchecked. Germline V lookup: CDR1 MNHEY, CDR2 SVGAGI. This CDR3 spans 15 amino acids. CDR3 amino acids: CASSPGQVSTYEQYF.

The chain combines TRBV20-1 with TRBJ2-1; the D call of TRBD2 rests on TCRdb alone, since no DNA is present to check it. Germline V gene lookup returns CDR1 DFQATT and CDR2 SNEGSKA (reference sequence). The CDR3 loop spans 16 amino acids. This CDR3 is CSARWALAGGNNEQFF.

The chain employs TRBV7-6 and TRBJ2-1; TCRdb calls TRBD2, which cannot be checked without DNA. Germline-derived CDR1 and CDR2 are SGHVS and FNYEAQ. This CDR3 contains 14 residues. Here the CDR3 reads CASSVLADYNEQFF.

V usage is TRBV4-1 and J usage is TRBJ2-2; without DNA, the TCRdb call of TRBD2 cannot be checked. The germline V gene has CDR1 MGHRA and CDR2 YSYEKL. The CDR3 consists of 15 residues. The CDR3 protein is CAKTKPGLATGELFF.

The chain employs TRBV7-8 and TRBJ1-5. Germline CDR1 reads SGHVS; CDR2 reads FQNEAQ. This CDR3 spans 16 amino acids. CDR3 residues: CASSSSRFFRGQPQHF.

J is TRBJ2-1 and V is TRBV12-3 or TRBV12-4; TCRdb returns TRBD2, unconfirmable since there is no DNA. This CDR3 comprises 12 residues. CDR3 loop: CASSPSLAVQFF.

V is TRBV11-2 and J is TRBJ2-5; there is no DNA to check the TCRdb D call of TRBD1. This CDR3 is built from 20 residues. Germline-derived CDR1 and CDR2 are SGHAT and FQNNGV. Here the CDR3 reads CASSSFPSRPTVGDRETQYF.

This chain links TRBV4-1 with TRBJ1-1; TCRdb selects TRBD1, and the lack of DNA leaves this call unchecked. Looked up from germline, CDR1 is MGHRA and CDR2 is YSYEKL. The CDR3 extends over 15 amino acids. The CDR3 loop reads CASSQALVIGTEAFF.

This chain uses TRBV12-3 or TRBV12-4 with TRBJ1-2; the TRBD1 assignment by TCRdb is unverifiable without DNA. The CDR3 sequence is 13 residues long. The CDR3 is CASSSLGAGGYTF.

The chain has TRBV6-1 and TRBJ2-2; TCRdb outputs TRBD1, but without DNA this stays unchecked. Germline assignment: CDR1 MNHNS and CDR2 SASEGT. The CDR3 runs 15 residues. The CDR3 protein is CASRDRGRRTGELFF.

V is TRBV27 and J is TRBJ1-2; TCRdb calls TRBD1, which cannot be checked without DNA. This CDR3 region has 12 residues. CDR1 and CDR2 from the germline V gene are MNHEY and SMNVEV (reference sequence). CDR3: CASSSRTGHHTF.